The 24 T cell receptor beta chains presented below share a single source sample, sequenced in a study of shared clonotypes between healthy human individuals (dated by TCRdb to 2018 to 2020). Library construction relied on the immunoSEQ multiplex PCR assay. TCRdb mirrors the immuneACCESS table, restricted to in-frame sequences. Some clones are absent from its copies; in checked studies, under half trace to an unresolved V gene, and the reason for the others is unknown. The sample has about 2.4 million clones on record, approximately 93% of them singletons. Around 0.37% of the sample is held by the ten biggest clonotypes. Material for sequencing was naive CD4+ T cells from PBMCs. The cell subset or site label on this specimen signifies: CD45RA+ positively selected. Receptors were obtained from a man aged 18 to 30 in good health. Some clones in this sample may be carry-over from other donors' samples.

As concerns this clone: The sample contains more than one DNA sequence encoding this CDR3. V and J are TRBV2 and TRBJ1-3, with no clear D. Trimming shortened V by 2 bases and J by 1 base, and 6 bases separated the two germline ends. The length of the CDR3 is 14 residues. The germline gives CDR1 SNHLY, CDR2 FYNNEI. The CDR3 here is CASSETGSGNTIYF. CDR3 in DNA: TGTGCCAGCAGTGAAACGGGATCTGGAAACACCATATATTTT.

For this clone: The same CDR3 can be traced to other DNA sequences in this sample. The chain links TRBV18 to TRBJ1-1, with D perhaps matching TRBD1 (5 bases). Germline CDR1 reads KGHSH; CDR2 reads LQKENI. Trimming took off 3 bases at V and 3 bases at J, with 8 bases between the two ends. CDR3 length: 13 amino acids. Here the CDR3 reads CASSPGLDTEAFF. The DNA for the CDR3 is TGTGCCAGCTCACCGGGACTCGACACTGAAGCTTTCTTT.

V and J are TRBV6-1 and TRBJ1-3, with 8 bases matching TRBD1. Losses at the gene ends were 1 base for V and 7 bases for J; bases not matched to a gene: 6. The germline CDR1 and CDR2 sequences are MNHNS and SASEGT. The CDR3 contains 15 residues. CDR3 region: CASSEGTGKRNTIYF. In DNA form, the CDR3 reads TGTGCCAGCAGTGAAGGGACAGGGAAAAGGAACACCATATATTTT.

This clone was found once. This chain connects TRBV5-1 to TRBJ1-1; D gene ambiguous. This CDR3 is built from 15 residues. V was clipped by 3 bases and J by 0 bases, with 12 bases between them. From germline, CDR1 is SGHRS and CDR2 YFSETQ. Here the CDR3 reads CASSWGESMNTEAFF. In DNA form, the CDR3 reads TGCGCCAGCAGCTGGGGTGAGAGTATGAACACTGAAGCTTTCTTT. The variable domain in full, completed from reference TRBV5-1 and TRBJ1-1, reads KAGVTQTPRYLIKTRGQQVTLSCSPISGHRSVSWYQQTPGQGLQFLFEYFSETQRNKGNFPGRFSGRQFSNSRSEMNVSTLELGDSALYLCASSWGESMNTEAFFGQGTRLTVV.

The chain carries TRBV9 and TRBJ2-5; D is perhaps TRBD1 (5 bases). V gave up 0 bases and J gave up 6 bases, with 12 bases separating them. The CDR3 spans 14 residues. Germline loops: CDR1 SGDLS, CDR2 YYNGEE. This CDR3 is CASSVEAGMKTQYF. CDR3 in DNA: TGTGCCAGCAGCGTAGAGGCAGGGATGAAGACCCAGTACTTC. The full variable domain, with the rest looked up from reference TRBV9 and TRBJ2-5, is DSGVTQTPKHLITATGQRVTLRCSPRSGDLSVYWYQQSLDQGLQFLIQYYNGEERAKGNILERFSAQQFPDLHSELNLSSLELGDSALYFCASSVEAGMKTQYFGPGTRLLVL.

The gene calls are TRBV18 and TRBJ2-1; D gene unclear. This CDR3 is 12 amino acids long. From germline, CDR1 is KGHSH and CDR2 LQKENI. Trimming cost V 0 bases and J 9 bases, with 6 bases left between them. CDR3 sequence: CASSPPSTEQFF. The DNA of the CDR3 is TGTGCCAGCTCACCACCGTCGACTGAGCAGTTCTTC.

V usage is TRBV15 and J usage is TRBJ1-5; D perhaps matches TRBD1 (5 bases). The germline gives CDR1 LNHNV, CDR2 YYDKDF (reference sequence). V was cut by 0 bases and J by 4 bases, with 10 bases left in between. The length of the CDR3 is 15 residues. The CDR3 loop reads CATSRDLWGNQPQHF. In DNA, the CDR3 is TGTGCCACCAGCAGAGATTTGTGGGGGAATCAGCCCCAGCATTTT.

Concerning this clone itself: This sample includes further DNA sequences coding for the same CDR3. This rearrangement joins TRBV5-1 to TRBJ2-6; 7 bases map to TRBD2. V was pared by 4 bases and J by 0 bases, with 1 base of the junction left unmatched. The CDR3 is 15 amino acids. The germline CDR1 and CDR2 sequences are SGHRS and YFSETQ. CDR3 amino acids: CASSPGGSGANVLTF. As DNA, the CDR3 is TGCGCCAGCAGCCCGGGGGGCTCTGGGGCCAACGTCCTGACTTTC.

This chain connects TRBV15 to TRBJ1-2; no clear D gene. The germline V and J ends were trimmed by 3 bases and 5 bases, with 4 bases remaining between them. CDR1 and CDR2 from the germline V gene are LNHNV and YYDKDF (reference sequence). CDR3 length: 11 residues. The CDR3 loop is CATSSGYGYTF. The CDR3 DNA reads TGTGCCACCAGCAGCGGTTATGGCTACACCTTC.

The chain is built from TRBV11-2 and TRBJ2-1; D remains unclear. The V end lost 4 bases, the J end lost 2 bases, and 12 bases lay between the germline ends. The CDR3 is 15 amino acids. Germline V gene sequence: CDR1 SGHAT, CDR2 FQNNGV. CDR3 coding DNA: TGTGCCAGCAGCTCCGGACGCCTCACCTACAATGAGCAGTTCTTC. Amino acid sequence: CASSSGRLTYNEQFF.

The gene calls are TRBV28 and TRBJ1-5, with unresolved D. The CDR3 has 12 amino acids. Trimming removed 5 bases from V and 9 bases from J, with 11 bases in between. Looked up from germline, CDR1 is MDHEN and CDR2 is SYDVKM. CDR3 DNA: TGTGCCAGCAGTCCTCCCAACCCGCCCCAGCATTTT. The encoded protein is CASSPPNPPQHF.

This clone appeared a few times. The chain links TRBV7-9 to TRBJ1-5; D is unclear. Trimming shortened V by 4 bases and J by 4 bases, and 17 bases separated the two germline ends. This CDR3 spans 16 amino acids. Germline values: CDR1 SEHNR, CDR2 FQNEAQ (reference sequence). The chain's CDR3 is CASSYGLGVGNQPQHF. The CDR3 DNA reads as TGTGCCAGCAGCTACGGCCTCGGGGTTGGGAATCAGCCCCAGCATTTT.

This chain uses TRBV15 with TRBJ1-4, with D possibly TRBD1 on 5 matching bases. The CDR3 has 14 amino acids. CDR1 and CDR2 (germline): LNHNV, YYDKDF (reference sequence). The ends were cut back, 1 base at V and 8 bases at J, with 11 bases in the middle. CDR3 in DNA: TGTGCCACCAGCAGAGCCAGGGAAGGCGAAAAACTGTTTTTT. Protein: CATSRAREGEKLFF.

The chain joins TRBV18 to TRBJ1-5; 12 bases map to TRBD1. The CDR3 has 15 amino acids. Germline trimming cut 5 bases from V and 7 bases from J; bases unmatched to any gene: 6. The germline CDR1 and CDR2 sequences are KGHSH and LQKENI. The CDR3 sequence is CASSRDRGREQPQHF. For the CDR3, the DNA is TGTGCCAGCTCAAGGGACAGGGGGCGGGAACAGCCCCAGCATTTT.

The chain combines TRBV28 with TRBJ1-5, with 7 bases fitting TRBD1. The germline CDR1 and CDR2 sequences are MDHEN and SYDVKM. There are 16 residues in the CDR3. V was pared by 3 bases and J by 7 bases, with 12 bases of the junction left unmatched. The CDR3 nucleotides are TGTGCCAGCAGTTTGGTTAGTAACCTACAGGGGCAGCCCCAGCATTTT. Amino acids: CASSLVSNLQGQPQHF.

CDR3 nucleotides: TGTGCCAGCAGTGAATTGAGGAGAATCTATGGCTACACCTTC. Protein sequence: CASSELRRIYGYTF. This rearrangement joins TRBV2 to TRBJ1-2; D unresolved. This CDR3 has 14 residues. Germline V gene data show CDR1 as SNHLY and CDR2 as FYNNEI. V lost 2 bases and J 4 bases, leaving 11 bases between the germline ends.

Only one count was recorded for this clone. Other DNA sequences in this specimen translate into the identical CDR3. The chain carries TRBV18 and TRBJ1-4, with TRBD1 identical over 9 bases. Germline V gene sequence: CDR1 KGHSH, CDR2 LQKENI. This CDR3 has 15 amino acids. Losses at the gene ends were 5 bases for V and 5 bases for J; bases not matched to a gene: 6. The CDR3 reads CASSSPGTGNEKLFF. Written as DNA, the CDR3 is TGTGCCAGCTCAAGCCCCGGGACAGGGAATGAAAAACTGTTTTTT.

The rearrangement links TRBV5-4 to TRBJ2-3, with TRBD2 identical over 12 bases. The V gene end was trimmed by 4 bases and the J gene end by 5 bases; junction bases not matched to a gene: 11. The germline gives CDR1 SGHNT, CDR2 YYREEE (reference sequence). The CDR3 sequence is 17 residues long. The CDR3 nucleotides are TGTGCCAGCAGCCTCCTGACTAGCGGGAGTGCTAAAGATACGCAGTATTTT. Translating it yields CASSLLTSGSAKDTQYF.

This chain links TRBV18 with TRBJ2-3; 7 bases align to TRBD2. The CDR3 totals 16 residues. V gave up 3 bases and J gave up 1 base; unmatched junction bases: 7. Germline CDR1 and CDR2: KGHSH and LQKENI. The CDR3 nucleotides read TGTGCCAGCTCACCCATCTTCAGCGGGGGCACAGATACGCAGTATTTT. Translated: CASSPIFSGGTDTQYF.

The chain couples TRBV7-2 to TRBJ2-2; TRBD2 matches at 11 bases. Germline trimming cut 6 bases from V and 6 bases from J; bases unmatched to any gene: 9. In germline, CDR1 is SGHTA, CDR2 FQGNSA. This CDR3 contains 16 residues. The CDR3 nucleotides read TGTGCCAGCAGTTTTACTAGCGGGAGTCCCCCCGGGGAGCTGTTTTTT. Translating gives CASSFTSGSPPGELFF.

The chain recombines TRBV5-1 with TRBJ2-7, with 8 bases identical to TRBD2. V was pared by 0 bases and J by 0 bases, with 5 bases of the junction left unmatched. Germline V CDR1 and CDR2: SGHRS, YFSETQ. The CDR3 totals 16 residues. CDR3 sequence reads: CASSLGRGESSYEQYF. The CDR3 DNA reads TGCGCCAGCAGCTTGGGGCGGGGGGAGAGCTCCTACGAGCAGTACTTC. Supplemented by reference TRBV5-1 and TRBJ2-7, the full variable domain reads KAGVTQTPRYLIKTRGQQVTLSCSPISGHRSVSWYQQTPGQGLQFLFEYFSETQRNKGNFPGRFSGRQFSNSRSEMNVSTLELGDSALYLCASSLGRGESSYEQYFGPGTRLTVT.

The chain employs TRBV5-1 and TRBJ2-3, with D maybe TRBD2 (5 bases). This CDR3 is built from 17 residues. V was clipped by 1 base and J by 0 bases, with 15 bases between them. Germline CDR1 is SGHRS and CDR2 is YFSETQ. For the CDR3, the DNA is TGCGCCAGCAGCTTGCGACGGGAATCAACTAGCACAGATACGCAGTATTTT. It yields the protein CASSLRRESTSTDTQYF.

V is TRBV27 and J is TRBJ2-5; tentative D call: TRBD2 (5 bases). V dropped 7 bases and J dropped 5 bases, with 17 bases sitting between them. The CDR3 sequence is 14 residues long. The germline V gene encodes CDR1 MNHEY and CDR2 SMNVEV (reference sequence). Here the CDR3 reads CASKPHGGVETQYF. For the CDR3, the DNA is TGTGCCAGCAAACCCCACGGAGGAGTTGAGACCCAGTACTTC.

The V and J genes are TRBV30 and TRBJ2-7; the D is unclear. The CDR3 has 12 residues. Germline V CDR1 and CDR2: GTSNPN, SVGIG (reference sequence). Trimming stripped 3 bases from V and 1 base from J, with 7 bases between. The CDR3, as DNA: TGTGCCTGGAGCCGGGTTTCCTACGAGCAGTACTTC. It codes for CAWSRVSYEQYF.